These 6 T cell receptor beta chains were sequenced from one sample in a study of blood T cell repertoires in COVID-19. The table came from immunoSEQ multiplex PCR; TCRdb's copy has only in-frame clones and leaves some out. The sample shows 120,000 or so clones, 65% to 90% of them seen only once. Sequencing was carried out using peripheral blood. The receptors come from a woman older than 75 with acute or convalescent COVID-19.

The chain employs TRBV19 and TRBJ1-5; D remains unclear. Trimming removed 4 bases at V and 9 bases at J, with 16 bases between. Per the germline V gene, CDR1 is LNHDA and CDR2 is SQIVND (reference sequence). The CDR3 loop spans 14 amino acids. The CDR3 DNA is TGTGCCAGTAGTAGGCAAGGATTATCAGGGCCCCAGCATTTT. Its protein is CASSRQGLSGPQHF.

This chain joins TRBV7-3 and TRBJ2-3, with a tentative D call TRBD2 (5 bases). Looked up from germline, CDR1 is SGHTA and CDR2 is FQGTGA. Trimming took off 5 bases at V and 3 bases at J, with 9 bases between the two ends. There are 13 residues in the CDR3. The CDR3 DNA reads as TGTGCCAGCAGCGCGAGGGAAACAGATACGCAGTATTTT. Amino acid sequence: CASSARETDTQYF.

This chain joins TRBV3-1 (or the pseudogene TRBV3-2) and TRBJ2-5; maybe TRBD2 (5 bases). With 2 bases removed from V and 2 bases from J, the gap between germline ends came to 9 bases. The CDR3 sequence is 14 residues long. Germline loops: CDR1 LGHDT, CDR2 YNNKEL (reference sequence). The CDR3 nucleotides are TGTGCCAGCAGCCAACGGTCGGGACAAGAGACCCAGTACTTC. It is translated as CASSQRSGQETQYF.

J is TRBJ1-1 and V is TRBV7-9; tentative D call: TRBD1 (5 bases). From germline, CDR1 is SEHNR and CDR2 FQNEAQ (reference sequence). This CDR3 is 13 amino acids long. The V end was cut by 5 bases, the J end by 6 bases, with 13 bases between. In nucleotides, the CDR3 is TGTGCCAGCAGCCCACAACAGGACGCTGAAGCTTTCTTT. This codes for CASSPQQDAEAFF.

The gene calls are TRBV19 and TRBJ1-4, with a possible D match to TRBD1 (6 bases). Germline CDR1 reads LNHDA; CDR2 reads SQIVND (reference sequence). CDR3 length: 15 residues. The ends were cut back, 5 bases at V and 0 bases at J, with 10 bases in the middle. CDR3 in DNA: TGTGCCAGTAGTCCACAGGGATCAACTAATGAAAAACTGTTTTTT. It codes for CASSPQGSTNEKLFF.

The chain employs TRBV5-1 and TRBJ2-2; a weak D match, TRBD1 (6 bases). This CDR3 is 16 amino acids long. Germline-derived CDR1 and CDR2 are SGHRS and YFSETQ. Trimming pared 1 base from V and 3 bases from J, leaving 13 bases between. CDR3 sequence: CASSLQRTADTGELFF. CDR3 sequence (DNA): TGCGCCAGCAGCTTGCAAAGGACAGCGGACACCGGGGAGCTGTTTTTT.